The clone carrying this T cell receptor beta chain was seen a single time. This table comes from immunoSEQ multiplex PCR, and its TCRdb copy is limited to in-frame clones, with some not included. The table shows 70,000 to 80,000 clones, with 95% to 97% occurring only once. Looked up from germline, CDR1 is SGHTA and CDR2 is FQGNSA. J was trimmed by 1 base and V by 2 bases; bases with no gene match: 11. The CDR3 loop spans 17 amino acids. This sample is part of a study of technical replicates of blood from several donors. The specimen sequenced was T cells isolated from PBMCs. The receptor's source is a human donor in good health. The rearrangement uses TRBV7-2 and TRBJ2-7; 7 bases match TRBD1. As DNA, the CDR3 is TGTGCCAGCAGCTTATCCTCGGGCAGGGGGATATCCTACGAGCAGTACTTC. It yields the protein CASSLSSGRGISYEQYF.